The TCR beta chain described here comes from a study of cytomegalovirus exposure and HLA in healthy donors. Germline assignment: CDR1 SGHVS and CDR2 FQNEAQ. Trimming removed 5 bases from V and 3 bases from J, with 17 bases in between. The CDR3 loop spans 15 amino acids. In the PCR, 60 Vbeta and 13 Jbeta primers were used. Profiled with immunoSEQ multiplex PCR; TCRdb holds only in-frame clones, not every one. The table records 95,000 to 130,000 clones, 81% of them present only once. Overall study findings and caveats: Being productive about 90% or about 30% of the time was typical of most TCR beta V segments in an earlier analysis. Cytomegalovirus-associated status was assigned to 150 to 200 TCR beta chains.

Remarks on this clone: What it binds is unknown.

Sequenced sample: PBMCs. The receptor comes from a woman aged 30 to 39 in good health and CMV-seronegative. This chain links TRBV7-8 with TRBJ2-7; no definite D call. CDR3 in amino acids: CASSPPETLYYEQYF. In DNA, the CDR3 is TGTGCCAGCAGCCCCCCCGAGACATTGTACTACGAGCAGTACTTC.